Below, 10 T cell receptor beta chains from the same sample are listed, as sequenced in a study of cytomegalovirus exposure and HLA in healthy donors (dated by TCRdb to about 2017). Library construction relied on the immunoSEQ multiplex PCR assay. TCRdb holds this immuneACCESS table with in-frame rearrangements only. Some clones are missing; in checked studies, unresolved V genes explain under half, and the rest has no known cause. The table for this sample lists some 130,000 clones; about 90% of them were counted only once. The ten largest make up approximately 1.3% of the sample. Sequenced input: PBMCs. All receptors derive from a man aged 25 to 45 in good health and CMV-seronegative.

J is TRBJ2-2 and V is TRBV6-4, with a possible D match to TRBD1 (5 bases). The CDR3 has 14 residues. Germline CDR1 and CDR2: MRHNA and SNTAGT. V was cut by 3 bases and J by 4 bases, with 9 bases left in between. In DNA form, the CDR3 reads TGTGCCAGCAGTGAGCAGGGTGGCACCGGGGAGCTGTTTTTT. Its protein is CASSEQGGTGELFF.

This sequence joins TRBV5-6 and TRBJ2-1, with TRBD2 matching 7 bases. There are 16 residues in the CDR3. Germline assignment: CDR1 SGHDT and CDR2 YYEEEE. With 0 bases clipped from V and 4 bases from J, the junction kept 7 bases outside the gene matches. CDR3 DNA sequence: TGTGCCAGCAGCTTGGAGCGGGATAGCCTTTACAATGAGCAGTTCTTC. Translating gives CASSLERDSLYNEQFF. Based on the CDR3 plus reference TRBV5-6 and TRBJ2-1, the full variable domain is DAGVTQSPTHLIKTRGQQVTLRCSPKSGHDTVSWYQQALGQGPQFIFQYYEEEERQRGNFPDRFSGHQFPNYSSELNVNALLLGDSALYLCASSLERDSLYNEQFFGPGTRLTVL.

This clone has a single count. The V gene is TRBV18, the J gene TRBJ1-3; tentatively, D is TRBD1 (5 bases). Trimming shortened V by 0 bases and J by 0 bases, and 12 bases separated the two germline ends. Germline V gene data show CDR1 as KGHSH and CDR2 as LQKENI. The CDR3 runs 17 residues. This chain's CDR3 is CASSPPNQGSSGNTIYF. In DNA form, the CDR3 reads TGTGCCAGCTCACCACCGAACCAGGGCAGCTCTGGAAACACCATATATTTT.

The chain uses TRBV6-6 and TRBJ2-7, with D unresolved. In germline, CDR1 is MNHNY, CDR2 SVGAGI (reference sequence). Trimming left V 0 bases short and J 4 bases short, with 10 bases between. The CDR3 loop spans 14 amino acids. CDR3 protein: CASSYSVRWYEQYF. For the CDR3, the DNA is TGTGCCAGCAGTTACTCGGTCAGGTGGTACGAGCAGTACTTC.

This chain connects TRBV10-2 to TRBJ2-2; D remains ambiguous. The CDR3 spans 17 residues. From germline, CDR1 is WSHSY and CDR2 SAAADI. V dropped 0 bases and J dropped 8 bases, with 19 bases sitting between them. CDR3 sequence (DNA): TGCGCCAGCAGTGAGTCGACGTGTGGGCTGTGGGTGGGGGAGCTGTTTTTT. Residues: CASSESTCGLWVGELFF.

The chain couples TRBV30 to TRBJ2-7; D uncertain. This CDR3 comprises 13 residues. Trimming cost V 0 bases and J 5 bases, with 11 bases left between them. CDR1 is GTSNPN and CDR2 is SVGIG in the germline V gene (reference sequence). CDR3 sequence: CAWSVPPQNEQYF. The DNA for the CDR3 is TGTGCCTGGAGTGTACCTCCACAGAACGAGCAGTACTTC.

Written as DNA, the CDR3 is TGTGCCAGCAGCTTGTGGGGTACCCAGGGGACAACTGAAGCTTTCTTT. The encoded protein is CASSLWGTQGTTEAFF. The gene calls are TRBV5-6 and TRBJ1-1, with a possible D match to TRBD1 (6 bases). V lost 1 base to trimming and J lost 5 bases, with 18 bases between them. CDR1 is SGHDT and CDR2 is YYEEEE in the germline V gene. The length of the CDR3 is 16 residues.

The chain has TRBV4-1 and TRBJ2-2, with TRBD2 identical over 13 bases. The CDR3 covers 15 residues. The junction had 0 bases not matched to a gene; V was cut back by 3 bases and J by 5 bases. CDR1 and CDR2 from the germline V gene are MGHRA and YSYEKL. The CDR3 here is CASSQGLAGTGELFF. CDR3 nucleotides: TGCGCCAGCAGCCAGGGACTAGCGGGAACCGGGGAGCTGTTTTTT.

The chain combines TRBV5-6 with TRBJ2-1; the match to TRBD2 covers 7 bases. The V and J ends lost 4 bases and 0 bases, in that order; junction bases with no gene match: 7. Germline V gene lookup returns CDR1 SGHDT and CDR2 YYEEEE. CDR3 length: 16 amino acids. The DNA of the CDR3 is TGTGCCAGCAGCCCCCAAGGCGGGAGCTCCTACAATGAGCAGTTCTTC. Translating gives CASSPQGGSSYNEQFF.

The chain is built from TRBV2 and TRBJ2-7, with a tentative D call TRBD1 (5 bases). V was shortened by 5 bases and J by 4 bases, with 9 bases between the two germline ends. Germline loops: CDR1 SNHLY, CDR2 FYNNEI. CDR3 length: 12 amino acids. In nucleotides, the CDR3 is TGTGCCAGCAGTCTTGACAGATACGAGCAGTACTTC. Its translation is CASSLDRYEQYF. The full variable domain, its missing parts supplied by reference TRBV2 and TRBJ2-7, is EPEVTQTPSHQVTQMGQEVILRCVPISNHLYFYWYRQILGQKVEFLVSFYNNEISEKSEIFDDQFSVERPDGSNFTLKIRSTKLEDSAMYFCASSLDRYEQYFGPGTRLTVT.